This TCR beta chain was profiled in a study of blood T cell repertoires in COVID-19. TCRdb keeps only in-frame clones here, not all; method: immunoSEQ multiplex PCR. The profile shows about 400,000 clones, over 75% of them singletons. The ends were cut back, 1 base at V and 4 bases at J, with 5 bases in the middle. The V gene's germline CDR1 is SGHNT and CDR2 YYREEE (reference sequence). The CDR3 loop spans 12 amino acids. The receptor's source is a woman between 35 and 50 years old with acute COVID-19. This chain links TRBV5-4 with TRBJ2-5; D gene ambiguous. The sequenced material came from PBMCs or T cells enriched from blood (not recorded which). This CDR3 reads CASSLPSETQYF. CDR3 nucleotide sequence: TGTGCCAGCAGCTTGCCCTCAGAGACCCAGTACTTC.